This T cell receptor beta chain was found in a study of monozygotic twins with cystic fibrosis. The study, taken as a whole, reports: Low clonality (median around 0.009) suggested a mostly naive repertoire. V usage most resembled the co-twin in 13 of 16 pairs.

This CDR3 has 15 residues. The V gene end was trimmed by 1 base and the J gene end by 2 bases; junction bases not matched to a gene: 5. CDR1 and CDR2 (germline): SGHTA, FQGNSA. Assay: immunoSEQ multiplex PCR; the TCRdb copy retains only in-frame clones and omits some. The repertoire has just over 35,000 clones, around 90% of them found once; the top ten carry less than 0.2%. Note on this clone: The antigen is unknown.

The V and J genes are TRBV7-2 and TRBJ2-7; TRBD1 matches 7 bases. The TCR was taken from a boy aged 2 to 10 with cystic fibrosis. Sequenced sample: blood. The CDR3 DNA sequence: TGTGCCAGCAGCTTAGAGGGGACAGCAGCCTACGAGCAGTACTTC. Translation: CASSLEGTAAYEQYF.